Following are 8 T cell receptor beta chains from one sample sequenced in a study of cytomegalovirus exposure and HLA in healthy donors. The PCR made use of 60 Vbeta and 13 Jbeta primers. Profiling relied on immunoSEQ multiplex PCR, and the TCRdb table lists in-frame clones only, not all of them. The sample gives 120,000 or so clones, over 15% of which show up once; about 2.6% is in the top ten. The source material was PBMCs. The receptor source for this set is a female donor in good health and CMV-seropositive.

This clone was picked up a small number of times. The CDR3 region has the DNA TGTGCCAGCAGCGGAGGACTAGCGGGAGTAGTGGGTGATACGCAGTATTTT. It yields the protein CASSGGLAGVVGDTQYF. V is TRBV9 and J is TRBJ2-3; 13 nucleotides line up with TRBD2. CDR3 length: 17 amino acids. Germline CDR1 SGDLS, CDR2 YYNGEE. Trimming took 3 bases from V and 6 from J; bases not matched to a gene: 10.

This clone occurred a few times. The genes are TRBV19 and TRBJ2-3; 16 bases map to TRBD2. Trimming took 5 bases from V and 4 from J; bases not matched to a gene: 6. The V gene's germline CDR1 is LNHDA and CDR2 SQIVND (reference sequence). This CDR3 is 17 amino acids long. The CDR3 region has the DNA TGTGCCAGTAGTGTGGGACTAGCGGGAGGGCCGGCAGATACGCAGTATTTT. Protein sequence: CASSVGLAGGPADTQYF. Together with reference TRBV19 and TRBJ2-3, the CDR3 gives the full variable domain: DGGITQSPKYLFRKEGQNVTLSCEQNLNHDAMYWYRQDPGQGLRLIYYSQIVNDFQKGDIAEGYSVSREKKESFPLTVTSAQKNPTAFYLCASSVGLAGGPADTQYFGPGTRLTVL.

This clone was seen a few times. The chain combines TRBV7-6 with TRBJ1-1; 10 bases agree with TRBD1. There are 17 residues in the CDR3. Germline CDR1 and CDR2: SGHVS and FNYEAQ. Losses at the gene ends were 3 bases for V and 0 bases for J; bases not matched to a gene: 7. The CDR3 bases are TGTGCCAGCAGCTTGCGGACAGGGGGGATTTTGAACACTGAAGCTTTCTTT. This codes for CASSLRTGGILNTEAFF.

This clone has only a few counts. The chain joins TRBV9 to TRBJ2-5; 9 bases line up with TRBD2. The CDR3 runs 19 residues. CDR1 and CDR2 from the germline V gene are SGDLS and YYNGEE. The V segment lost 0 bases and the J segment 5 bases; nucleotides outside the gene matches: 17. DNA of the CDR3: TGTGCCAGCAGCGTAGGTACTCGTGATGGCGGGGGGGCTTTGGAGACCCAGTACTTC. Translating gives CASSVGTRDGGGALETQYF.

This clone was picked up a small number of times. The genes are TRBV6-5 and TRBJ2-5; 8 bases align to TRBD1. CDR1 is MNHEY and CDR2 is SVGAGI in the germline V gene. Unmatched junction bases numbered 9, after V lost 2 bases and J lost 4 bases. The CDR3 totals 16 residues. The CDR3 nucleotides are TGTGCCAGCAGTTACAGTACAGGGGGGTTTCCAGAGACCCAGTACTTC. Translation gives CASSYSTGGFPETQYF.

This sequence joins TRBV9 and TRBJ2-1; TRBD2 matches 9 bases. This CDR3 comprises 16 residues. In germline, CDR1 is SGDLS, CDR2 YYNGEE. J gave up 4 bases and V 4 bases, and 9 bases lay outside the gene matches. CDR3 loop: CASSPKGTSLYNEQFF. The CDR3 coding sequence is TGTGCCAGCAGCCCGAAAGGGACTAGCTTGTACAATGAGCAGTTCTTC.

CDR3 in amino acids: CAWSVSAGSGANVLTF. As DNA, the CDR3 is TGTGCCTGGAGTGTTTCGGCGGGCTCTGGGGCCAACGTCCTGACTTTC. The genes are TRBV30 and TRBJ2-6, with D possibly matching TRBD2 (5 bases). The CDR3 sequence is 16 residues long. The V gene lost 0 bases and the J gene lost 0 bases, with 9 bases spanning the gap. Per germline, CDR1 GTSNPN and CDR2 SVGIG (reference sequence).

The chain links TRBV7-2 to TRBJ2-1; no definite D call. V lost 5 bases and J lost 5, with 13 bases in between. In germline, CDR1 is SGHTA, CDR2 FQGNSA. CDR3 length: 14 residues. Here the CDR3 reads CASSQINADNEQFF. The CDR3 nucleotides are TGTGCCAGCAGCCAAATAAATGCGGACAATGAGCAGTTCTTC.